Sequencing of this T cell receptor beta chain was carried out in a study of cytomegalovirus exposure and HLA in healthy donors. Findings and limits, study-wide: Information on immune exposure was restricted to one variable (CMV serostatus).

The study ran its PCR with 60 Vbeta and 13 Jbeta primers. Data came from immunoSEQ multiplex PCR; TCRdb stores just in-frame clones and leaves some out. The profile shows tens of thousands of clones, 78% of them singletons. Germline V gene data show CDR1 as SGDLS and CDR2 as YYNGEE. With 0 bases clipped from V and 3 bases from J, the junction kept 6 bases outside the gene matches. The CDR3 contains 16 residues. Notes on this clone: What it binds is not known.

Sequencing was carried out using PBMCs. The receptor was derived from a man aged 35-49 years in good health and CMV-seronegative. The rearrangement links TRBV9 to TRBJ2-5; TRBD2 matches 9 bases. The CDR3 nucleotides read TGTGCCAGCAGCGTAGAGTCTAGCGGGAAAGAAGAGACCCAGTACTTC. Residues: CASSVESSGKEETQYF.